This entry concerns a single T cell receptor (beta chain). Its specificity is not known. Germline loops: CDR1 LNHDA, CDR2 SQIVND (reference sequence). The CDR3 runs 16 residues. The V end lost 7 bases, the J end lost 1 base, and 14 bases lay between the germline ends. These data come from a study of T cell responses to AZD1222 COVID-19 vaccine. Looking at the study overall: Second doses were pooled across both intervals (about 4 or about 12 weeks). Study-wide findings and caveats: Spike-spanning, vaccine-associated CD4 TCRs were dominant at 160-218 and 743-854. Scientists sampled the repertoires only once the peak T cell response had passed. When two AZD1222 doses had been given, Spike-specific TCR breadth and depth rose.

The data were produced by immunoSEQ multiplex PCR, yet TCRdb's version contains in-frame clones alone and is incomplete. The sample holds 140,000 to 150,000 clones, more than 85% seen once. V is TRBV19 and J is TRBJ2-6; the D gene is possibly TRBD1 (5 bases). This receptor was taken from an adult in good health. Sequencing used peripheral blood, obtained on day 0 of AZD1222 vaccination. The CDR3 is CASNRQGWSGANVLTF. As DNA, the CDR3 is TGTGCCAGTAACCGCCAGGGATGGTCTGGGGCCAACGTCCTGACTTTC.